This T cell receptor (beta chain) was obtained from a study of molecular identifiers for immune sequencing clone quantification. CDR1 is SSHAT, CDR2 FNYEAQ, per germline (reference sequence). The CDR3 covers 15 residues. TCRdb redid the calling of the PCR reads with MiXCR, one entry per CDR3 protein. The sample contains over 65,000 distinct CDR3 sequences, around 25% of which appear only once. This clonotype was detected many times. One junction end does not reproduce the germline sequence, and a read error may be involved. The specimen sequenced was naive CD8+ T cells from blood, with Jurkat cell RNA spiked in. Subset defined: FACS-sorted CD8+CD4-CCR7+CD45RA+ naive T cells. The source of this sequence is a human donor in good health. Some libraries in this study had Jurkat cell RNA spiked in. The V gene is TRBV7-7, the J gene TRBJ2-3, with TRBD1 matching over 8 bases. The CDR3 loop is CASSQTQGAPDTQYF. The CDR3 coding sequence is TGTGCTAGCAGCCAAACTCAGGGGGCACCGGATACGCAGTATTTT.